This TCR beta chain was captured by sequencing in a study of CD8+ T cells in alopecia areata. This clone was detected only a few times. Germline values: CDR1 SGDLS, CDR2 YYNGEE. This CDR3 spans 15 amino acids. V trimming: 4 bases; J trimming: 0 bases; junction bases outside the gene matches: 4. Treatment: oral pan-JAK inhibitor, 5-10 mg twice daily. RNA was isolated and reverse transcribed to cDNA, the sequencing template. Libraries were prepared by immunoSEQ multiplex PCR; TCRdb keeps only in-frame clonotypes and omits some of them. Of around 180,000 clones listed, roughly 66% are singletons. The chain combines TRBV9 with TRBJ1-1, with TRBD1 identical over 9 bases. This TCR was sampled from a human donor with alopecia areata. This specimen was CD4+ T cells sorted from blood, taken at week 24, from a patient treated with tofacitinib. As DNA, the CDR3 is TGTGCCAGCAGCACCGGGACAGGGATGAACACTGAAGCTTTCTTT. Its protein product is CASSTGTGMNTEAFF.